Described below is a single T cell receptor beta chain sequence and its context. The data were taken from a study of T cell changes during pregnancy in multiple sclerosis. Using immunoSEQ multiplex PCR, the repertoire was profiled, and TCRdb retains in-frame clones only, with some absent. The table records some 90,000 clones, 91% of them present only once. Germline-derived CDR1 and CDR2 are LGHNA and YSLEER. V trimming: 1 base; J trimming: 2 bases; junction bases outside the gene matches: 3. The CDR3 is 16 residues long. The genes are TRBV4-3 and TRBJ2-1, with 9 bases that match TRBD2. This TCR was sampled from a female donor in good health, enrolled as a control in a pregnancy study. This specimen was peripheral blood, taken after pregnancy. CDR3 protein: CASSQGGGAPYNEQFF. In DNA form, the CDR3 reads TGCGCCAGCAGCCAAGGCGGGGGGGCCCCCTACAATGAGCAGTTCTTC.